The clone carrying this T cell receptor beta chain was seen only a few times. The antigen is not known. Cells sorted as Tregs were CD4+, CD25+ and CD127-/low. Constant-region reverse primers amplified full-length variable regions, followed by semi-nested Nested Universal Primer A PCR. TCRdb used MiXCR to reprocess the 5' RACE reads, holding one entry per CDR3 protein. This sample carries under 15,000 distinct CDR3 sequences, 51% of them seen once, and the ten largest clones take around 12%. The study's findings and limits: Tumor Treg TCRs overlapped most with tumor naive CD4+ cells. Larger-cohort validation covered only one TCR beta V-J rearrangement.

The germline V gene has CDR1 SGHRS and CDR2 YFSETQ. The CDR3 is made up of 13 amino acids. V lost 2 bases to trimming and J lost 5 bases, with 10 bases between them. Sequencing was carried out using tumor-infiltrating Tregs sorted from the breast tumor. This chain joins TRBV5-1 and TRBJ1-1; D is unresolved. This sequence was found in a female donor with breast cancer. The CDR3 region has the DNA TGCGCCAGCAGCTTTCTGGGAAGGACTGAAGCTTTCTTT. The encoded protein is CASSFLGRTEAFF.